Following are 8 T cell receptor beta chains from one sample sequenced in a study of lymphopenia after photon versus proton radiotherapy. Clones were read by immunoSEQ multiplex PCR, and TCRdb kept only the in-frame ones, dropping some. The data show fewer than 25,000 clones, 84% seen once. Sequences were derived from peripheral blood, sampled from a patient treated with photon-based radiotherapy. These receptors were obtained from a man between 35 and 55 years old with gastric cancer.

The CDR3 DNA is TGTGCCAGCAGCTTACTTAGGACTGGCACCGGGGAGCTGTTTTTT. This encodes CASSLLRTGTGELFF. The chain joins TRBV7-3 to TRBJ2-2; tentative D call: TRBD2 (5 bases). Looked up from germline, CDR1 is SGHTA and CDR2 is FQGTGA. The CDR3 is 15 residues long. V shed 2 bases and J shed 4 bases, with 11 bases lying between them.

This chain links TRBV4-3 with TRBJ1-6; D is possibly TRBD1 (6 bases). Deletions cut 0 bases from V and 6 bases from J, with 12 bases between. Germline V gene data show CDR1 as LGHNA and CDR2 as YSLEER. The CDR3 has 16 residues. This chain's CDR3 is CASSQDTEGGNSPLHF. Written as DNA, the CDR3 is TGCGCCAGCAGCCAAGATACCGAGGGGGGTAATTCACCCCTCCACTTT.

This clone was found once. The V call is TRBV5-1, the J call TRBJ2-3, with 7 bases matching TRBD2. V trimming: 3 bases; J trimming: 4 bases; junction bases outside the gene matches: 5. The CDR3 is 14 amino acids. CDR1 is SGHRS and CDR2 is YFSETQ in the germline V gene. CDR3 sequence: CASSSQTSSDTQYF. CDR3 nucleotide sequence: TGCGCCAGCAGCTCCCAGACTAGCTCAGATACGCAGTATTTT.

The DNA for the CDR3 is TGCAGTGCTAAGACCGGCGAGACCCAGTACTTC. Translation gives CSAKTGETQYF. The chain carries TRBV20-1 and TRBJ2-5; no clear D gene. The CDR3 consists of 11 residues. Germline V gene lookup returns CDR1 DFQATT and CDR2 SNEGSKA (reference sequence). V shed 4 bases and J shed 5 bases, with 8 bases lying between them.

A single count supports this clone. The genes are TRBV6-1 and TRBJ2-2; the D is unclear. The CDR3 spans 13 residues. CDR1 and CDR2 (germline): MNHNS, SASEGT. Deletions cut 2 bases from V and 5 bases from J, with 6 bases between. CDR3 sequence reads: CASSERRTGELFF. The CDR3 DNA reads as TGTGCCAGCAGTGAACGGCGGACCGGGGAGCTGTTTTTT.

The chain links TRBV25-1 to TRBJ1-4; tentative D call: TRBD1 (5 bases). This CDR3 has 14 amino acids. Germline assignment: CDR1 MGHDK and CDR2 SYGVNS. Between the trimmed V and J ends, which lost 3 bases and 5 bases, there was a span of 10 bases. CDR3 protein: CASSEQGLNEKLFF. Here the CDR3 DNA reads TGTGCCAGCAGTGAGCAGGGCTTGAATGAAAAACTGTTTTTT.

The chain uses TRBV7-2 and TRBJ1-1; D not certain. The germline V gene encodes CDR1 SGHTA and CDR2 FQGNSA. V was clipped by 2 bases and J by 0 bases, with 10 bases between them. CDR3 length: 15 residues. The CDR3 nucleotides read TGTGCCAGCAGCTTAACCCCACAGCTGAACACTGAAGCTTTCTTT. Translating gives CASSLTPQLNTEAFF.

V gene TRBV5-1 combines with J gene TRBJ1-6; D is unclear. Germline assignment: CDR1 SGHRS and CDR2 YFSETQ. Trimming cost V 0 bases and J 10 bases, with 8 bases left between them. The CDR3 consists of 13 residues. CDR3 nucleotide sequence: TGCGCCAGCAGCTTGGGCTCCGGGTCACCCCTCCACTTT. The encoded protein is CASSLGSGSPLHF.